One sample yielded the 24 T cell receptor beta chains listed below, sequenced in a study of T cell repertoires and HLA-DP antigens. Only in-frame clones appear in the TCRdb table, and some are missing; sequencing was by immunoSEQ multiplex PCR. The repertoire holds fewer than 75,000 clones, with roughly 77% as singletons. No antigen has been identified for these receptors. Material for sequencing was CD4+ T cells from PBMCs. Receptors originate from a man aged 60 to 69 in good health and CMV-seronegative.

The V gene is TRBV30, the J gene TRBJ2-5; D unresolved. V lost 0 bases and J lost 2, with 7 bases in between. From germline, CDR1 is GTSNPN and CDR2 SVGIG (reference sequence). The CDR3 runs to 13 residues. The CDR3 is CAWSVREQETQYF. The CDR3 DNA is TGTGCCTGGAGTGTACGAGAGCAAGAGACCCAGTACTTC.

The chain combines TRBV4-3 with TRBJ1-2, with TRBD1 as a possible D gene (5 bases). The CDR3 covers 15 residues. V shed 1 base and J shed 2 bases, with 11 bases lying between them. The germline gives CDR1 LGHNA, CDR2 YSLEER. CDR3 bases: TGCGCCAGCAGCCAAGGGGACGATAGGAACTATGGCTACACCTTC. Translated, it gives CASSQGDDRNYGYTF.

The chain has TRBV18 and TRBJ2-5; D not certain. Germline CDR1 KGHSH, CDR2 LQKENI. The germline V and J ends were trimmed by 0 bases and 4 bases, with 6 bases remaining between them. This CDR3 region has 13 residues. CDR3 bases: TGTGCCAGCTCACCACCAATATTAGAGACCCAGTACTTC. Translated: CASSPPILETQYF.

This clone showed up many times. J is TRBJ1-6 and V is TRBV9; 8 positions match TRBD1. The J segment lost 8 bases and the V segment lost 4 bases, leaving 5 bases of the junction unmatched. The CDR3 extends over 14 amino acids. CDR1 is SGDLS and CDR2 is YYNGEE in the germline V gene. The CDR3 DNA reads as TGTGCCAGCAGCCCACAGGGGGTTGATTCACCCCTCCACTTT. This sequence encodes CASSPQGVDSPLHF.

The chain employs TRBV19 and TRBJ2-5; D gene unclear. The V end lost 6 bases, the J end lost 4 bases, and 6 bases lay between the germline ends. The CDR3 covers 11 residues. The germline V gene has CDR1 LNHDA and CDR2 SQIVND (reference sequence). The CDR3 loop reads CASSVGETQYF. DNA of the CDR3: TGTGCCAGTAGCGTGGGAGAGACCCAGTACTTC.

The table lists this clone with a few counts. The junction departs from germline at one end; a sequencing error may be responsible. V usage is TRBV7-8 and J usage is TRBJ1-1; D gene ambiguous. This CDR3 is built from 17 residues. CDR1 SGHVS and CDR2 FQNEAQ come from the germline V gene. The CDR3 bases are TGTGCCAGCAGCTTATCTATTATGGGCAGTATGAAGACTGAAGCTTTCTTT. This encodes CASSLSIMGSMKTEAFF.

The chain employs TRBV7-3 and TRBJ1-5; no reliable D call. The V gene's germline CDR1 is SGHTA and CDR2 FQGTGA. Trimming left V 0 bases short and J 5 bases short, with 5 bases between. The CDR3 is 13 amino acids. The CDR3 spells CASSLTLDQPQHF. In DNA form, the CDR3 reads TGTGCCAGCAGCTTAACCCTCGATCAGCCCCAGCATTTT. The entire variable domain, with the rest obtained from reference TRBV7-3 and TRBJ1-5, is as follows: GAGVSQTPSNKVTEKGKYVELRCDPISGHTALYWYRQSLGQGPEFLIYFQGTGAADDSGLPNDRFFAVRPEGSVSTLKIQRTERGDSAVYLCASSLTLDQPQHFGDGTRLSIL.

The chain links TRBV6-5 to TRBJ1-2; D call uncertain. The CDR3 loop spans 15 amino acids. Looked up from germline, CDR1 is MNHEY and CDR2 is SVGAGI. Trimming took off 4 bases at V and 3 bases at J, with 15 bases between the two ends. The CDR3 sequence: CASSSLTRVDYGYTF. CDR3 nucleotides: TGTGCCAGCAGTTCCTTGACAAGGGTAGACTATGGCTACACCTTC.

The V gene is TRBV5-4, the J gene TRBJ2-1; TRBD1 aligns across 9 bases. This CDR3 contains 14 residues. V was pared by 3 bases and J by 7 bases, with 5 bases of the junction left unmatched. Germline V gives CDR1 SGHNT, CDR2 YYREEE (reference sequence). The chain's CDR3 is CASSYGQGFNEQFF. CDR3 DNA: TGTGCCAGCAGCTATGGACAGGGGTTTAATGAGCAGTTCTTC.

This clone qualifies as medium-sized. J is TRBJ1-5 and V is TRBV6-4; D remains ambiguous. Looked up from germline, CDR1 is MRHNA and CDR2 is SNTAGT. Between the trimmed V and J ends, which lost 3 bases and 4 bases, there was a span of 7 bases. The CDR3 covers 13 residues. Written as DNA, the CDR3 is TGTGCCAGCAGTGAGTATACTAATCAGCCCCAGCATTTT. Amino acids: CASSEYTNQPQHF.

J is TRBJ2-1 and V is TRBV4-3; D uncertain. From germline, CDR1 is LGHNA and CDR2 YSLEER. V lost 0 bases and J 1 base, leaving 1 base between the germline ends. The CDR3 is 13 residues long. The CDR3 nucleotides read TGCGCCAGCAGCCAAGAATCCTACAATGAGCAGTTCTTC. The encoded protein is CASSQESYNEQFF.

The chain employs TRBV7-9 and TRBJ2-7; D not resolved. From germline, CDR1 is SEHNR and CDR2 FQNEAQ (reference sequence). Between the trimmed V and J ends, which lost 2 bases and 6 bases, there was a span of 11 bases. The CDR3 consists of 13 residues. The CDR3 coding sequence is TGTGCCAGCAGCTTACATTCAGGTCCCGAGCAGTACGTC. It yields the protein CASSLHSGPEQYV.

The CDR3 sequence is CASSYRGDEQYV. CDR3 nucleotides: TGTGCCAGCAGTTACAGAGGGGACGAGCAGTACGTC. This chain joins TRBV6-6 and TRBJ2-7; D tentatively reads TRBD1 or TRBD2 (5 bases each). This CDR3 comprises 12 residues. V lost 2 bases to trimming and J lost 5 bases, with 7 bases between them. Per the germline V gene, CDR1 is MNHNY and CDR2 is SVGAGI (reference sequence).

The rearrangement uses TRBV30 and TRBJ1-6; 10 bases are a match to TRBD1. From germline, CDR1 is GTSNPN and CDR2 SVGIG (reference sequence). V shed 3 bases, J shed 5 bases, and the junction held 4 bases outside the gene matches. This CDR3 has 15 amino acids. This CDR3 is CAWSAGQGNNSPLHF. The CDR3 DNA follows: TGTGCCTGGAGCGCGGGACAGGGGAATAATTCACCCCTCCACTTT.

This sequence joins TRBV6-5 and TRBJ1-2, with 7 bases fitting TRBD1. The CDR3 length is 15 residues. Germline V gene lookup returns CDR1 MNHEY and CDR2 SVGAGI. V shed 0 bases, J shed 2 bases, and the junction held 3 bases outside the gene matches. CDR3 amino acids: CASSYSWTGNYGYTF. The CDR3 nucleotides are TGTGCCAGCAGTTACTCTTGGACAGGCAACTATGGCTACACCTTC.

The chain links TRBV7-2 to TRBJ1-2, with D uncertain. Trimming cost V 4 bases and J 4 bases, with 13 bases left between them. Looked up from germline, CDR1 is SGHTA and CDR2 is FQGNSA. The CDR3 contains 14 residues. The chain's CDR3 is CASSSSWTVYGYTF. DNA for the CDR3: TGTGCCAGCAGCTCCTCCTGGACGGTCTATGGCTACACCTTC.

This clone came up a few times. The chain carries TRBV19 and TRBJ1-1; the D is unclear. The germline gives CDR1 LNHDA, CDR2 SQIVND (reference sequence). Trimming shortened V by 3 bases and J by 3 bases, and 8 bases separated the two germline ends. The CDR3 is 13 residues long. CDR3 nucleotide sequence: TGTGCCAGTAGTATCACTAGTGACACTGAAGCTTTCTTT. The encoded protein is CASSITSDTEAFF.

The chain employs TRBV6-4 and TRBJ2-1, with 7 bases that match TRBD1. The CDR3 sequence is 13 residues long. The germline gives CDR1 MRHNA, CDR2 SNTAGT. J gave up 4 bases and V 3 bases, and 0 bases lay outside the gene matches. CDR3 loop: CASSEDRYNEQFF. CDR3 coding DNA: TGTGCCAGCAGTGAGGACAGGTACAATGAGCAGTTCTTC.

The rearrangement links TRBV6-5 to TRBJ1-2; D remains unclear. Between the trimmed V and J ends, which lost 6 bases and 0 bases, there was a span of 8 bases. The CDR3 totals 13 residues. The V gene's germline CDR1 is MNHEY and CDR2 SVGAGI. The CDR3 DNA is TGTGCCAGCAGATCCTCGACTAACTATGGCTACACCTTC. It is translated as CASRSSTNYGYTF.

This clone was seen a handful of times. The DNA of the CDR3 is TGTGCCAGCAGTTCGAGAGCTAACTATGGCTACACCTTC. Encoded protein: CASSSRANYGYTF. The chain links TRBV6-5 to TRBJ1-2; the D is unclear. Trimming removed 4 bases at V and 0 bases at J, with 6 bases between. CDR1 and CDR2 from the germline V gene are MNHEY and SVGAGI. CDR3 size: 13 residues.

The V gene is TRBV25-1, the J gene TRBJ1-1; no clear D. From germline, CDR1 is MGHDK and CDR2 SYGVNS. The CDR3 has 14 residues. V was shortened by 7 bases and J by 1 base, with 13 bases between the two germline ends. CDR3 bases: TGTGCCAGCATGGCGTTACAGCCGAACACTGAAGCTTTCTTT. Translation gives CASMALQPNTEAFF. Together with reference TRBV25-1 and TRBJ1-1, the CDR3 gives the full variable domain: EADIYQTPRYLVIGTGKKITLECSQTMGHDKMYWYQQDPGMELHLIHYSYGVNSTEKGDLSSESTVSRIRTEHFPLTLESARPSHTSQYLCASMALQPNTEAFFGQGTRLTVV.

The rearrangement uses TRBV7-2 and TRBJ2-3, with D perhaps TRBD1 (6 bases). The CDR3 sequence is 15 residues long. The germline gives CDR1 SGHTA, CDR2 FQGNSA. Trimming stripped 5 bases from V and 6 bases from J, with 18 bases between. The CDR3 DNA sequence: TGTGCCAGCAGCCCCAGATTGACAGGCCAGGATACGCAGTATTTT. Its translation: CASSPRLTGQDTQYF.

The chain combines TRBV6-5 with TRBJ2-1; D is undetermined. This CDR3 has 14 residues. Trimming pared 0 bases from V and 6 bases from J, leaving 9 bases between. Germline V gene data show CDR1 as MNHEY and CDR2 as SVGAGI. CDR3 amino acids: CASSYSPTSNEQFF. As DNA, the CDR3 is TGTGCCAGCAGTTACTCCCCTACCTCCAATGAGCAGTTCTTC.

The CDR3 spells CASSYSRTSTDTQYF. CDR3 bases: TGTGCCAGCAGTTACTCGCGGACTAGCACAGATACGCAGTATTTT. The J gene is TRBJ2-3, the V gene TRBV6-5; D perhaps matches TRBD2 (5 bases). The V end lost 0 bases, the J end lost 0 bases, and 7 bases lay between the germline ends. CDR1 and CDR2 (germline): MNHEY, SVGAGI. The length of the CDR3 is 15 residues.